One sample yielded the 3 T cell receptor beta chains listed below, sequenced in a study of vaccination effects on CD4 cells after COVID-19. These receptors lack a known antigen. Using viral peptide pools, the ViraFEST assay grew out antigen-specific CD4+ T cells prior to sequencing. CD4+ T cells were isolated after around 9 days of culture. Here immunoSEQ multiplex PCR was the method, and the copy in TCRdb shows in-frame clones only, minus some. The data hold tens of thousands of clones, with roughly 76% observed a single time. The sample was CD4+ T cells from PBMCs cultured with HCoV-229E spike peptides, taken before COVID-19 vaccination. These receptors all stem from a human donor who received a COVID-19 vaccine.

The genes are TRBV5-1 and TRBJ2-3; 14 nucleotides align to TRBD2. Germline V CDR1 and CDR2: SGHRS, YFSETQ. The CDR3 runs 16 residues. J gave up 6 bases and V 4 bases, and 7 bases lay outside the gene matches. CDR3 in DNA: TGCGCCAGCAGCGTAGGACTAGCGGGGGGCCTTGATACGCAGTATTTT. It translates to CASSVGLAGGLDTQYF.

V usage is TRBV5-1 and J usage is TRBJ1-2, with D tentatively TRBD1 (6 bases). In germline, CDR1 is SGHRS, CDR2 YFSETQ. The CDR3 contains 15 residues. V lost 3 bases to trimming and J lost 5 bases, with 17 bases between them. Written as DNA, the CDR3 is TGCGCCAGCAGCTACACAACAGGGTCCACTTATGGCTACACCTTC. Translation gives CASSYTTGSTYGYTF.

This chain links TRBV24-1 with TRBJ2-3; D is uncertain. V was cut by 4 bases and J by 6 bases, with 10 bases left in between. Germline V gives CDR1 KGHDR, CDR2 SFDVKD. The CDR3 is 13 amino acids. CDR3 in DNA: TGTGCCACCAGTGACTCCCCCCTGGATACGCAGTATTTT. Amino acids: CATSDSPLDTQYF.